One sample yielded the 31 T cell receptor beta chains listed below, sequenced in a study of identical twins. Each CDR3 protein gets one entry after TCRdb re-called the 5' RACE reads with MiXCR. The table shows 700,000 to 950,000 distinct CDR3 sequences, with 10% to 15% occurring only once. The same sample was also used in a study of yellow fever vaccine responses in identical twins.

The sequenced material came from PBMCs. The receptors were sampled from a woman in her late teens or twenties in good health.

This clonotype was recorded at least ten times. The V gene is TRBV11-2, the J gene TRBJ1-5, with D possibly matching TRBD1 (6 bases). The germline V gene has CDR1 SGHAT and CDR2 FQNNGV. The CDR3 covers 15 residues. Trimming removed 0 bases from V and 4 bases from J, with 10 bases in between. The CDR3 protein is CASSLEGTPNQPQHF. The CDR3 coding sequence is TGTGCCAGCAGCTTAGAGGGGACACCTAATCAGCCCCAGCATTTT.

This clonotype has just a few counts. The chain is built from TRBV12-3 or TRBV12-4 and TRBJ1-6; TRBD1 is a possible D gene (5 bases). The ends were cut back, 5 bases at V and 8 bases at J, with 13 bases in the middle. This CDR3 is built from 14 residues. CDR3 sequence: CASSLRQLHSPLHF. CDR3 nucleotide sequence: TGTGCCAGCAGTCTCCGACAGCTACATTCACCCCTCCACTTT.

The V and J genes are TRBV10-3 and TRBJ2-5; D might be TRBD2 (6 bases). V was trimmed by 2 bases and J by 2 bases, leaving 9 bases between them. The germline V gene has CDR1 ENHRY and CDR2 SYGVKD. This CDR3 is built from 14 residues. The CDR3 here is CAISERDSQETQYF. The CDR3 DNA follows: TGTGCCATCAGTGAGCGGGACTCTCAAGAGACCCAGTACTTC.

This rearrangement joins TRBV3-1 to TRBJ2-1; 11 bases agree with TRBD2. The V segment lost 0 bases and the J segment 8 bases; nucleotides outside the gene matches: 6. The CDR3 runs to 16 residues. Germline V gene lookup returns CDR1 LGHDT and CDR2 YNNKEL (reference sequence). DNA for the CDR3: TGTGCCAGCAGCCAAGATTTGGTAGCGGGAGGGCATGAGCAGTTCTTC. Translated, it gives CASSQDLVAGGHEQFF.

This clonotype was counted a few times. This chain connects TRBV10-3 to TRBJ2-2, with TRBD2 matching 8 bases. V lost 7 bases to trimming and J lost 0 bases; unmatched junction nucleotides: 1. The germline V gene encodes CDR1 ENHRY and CDR2 SYGVKD. The CDR3 spans 14 residues. CDR3: CAITTSANTGELFF. CDR3 in DNA: TGTGCCATCACGACTAGCGCGAACACCGGGGAGCTGTTTTTT.

The genes are TRBV6-5 and TRBJ1-6, with D maybe TRBD1 (6 bases). Deletions cut 10 bases from V and 16 bases from J, with 32 bases between. CDR1 and CDR2 (germline): MNHEY, SVGAGI. The CDR3 has 16 amino acids. The DNA of the CDR3 is TGTGCCACCCACGAGGAGGGGACAAGGTCAACAAACGGGCTCCACTTT. It translates to CATHEEGTRSTNGLHF.

DNA for the CDR3: TGTGCCAGCAGTTTAGGGAGCGGGAGTTGGTATGAGCAGTTCTTC. Translation gives CASSLGSGSWYEQFF. The chain uses TRBV6-5 and TRBJ2-1; 8 positions match TRBD2. V gave up 4 bases and J gave up 8 bases; unmatched junction bases: 10. The germline CDR1 and CDR2 sequences are MNHEY and SVGAGI. The CDR3 length is 15 residues.

There are a few counts of this clonotype. The CDR3 region has the DNA TGTGCCAGCAGCGTAGTGGCTAGCGGGGGGGTTGATACGCAGTATTTT. Encoded protein: CASSVVASGGVDTQYF. The V and J genes are TRBV9 and TRBJ2-3, with 12 positions matching TRBD2. V lost 0 bases, J lost 6 bases, and 5 bases stayed unmatched. Germline V gives CDR1 SGDLS, CDR2 YYNGEE. This CDR3 spans 16 amino acids. Full variable domain (missing parts from reference TRBV9 and TRBJ2-3): DSGVTQTPKHLITATGQRVTLRCSPRSGDLSVYWYQQSLDQGLQFLIQYYNGEERAKGNILERFSAQQFPDLHSELNLSSLELGDSALYFCASSVVASGGVDTQYFGPGTRLTVL.

This clonotype was seen more than once but under ten times. This chain links TRBV2 with TRBJ1-5; D unresolved. Germline loops: CDR1 SNHLY, CDR2 FYNNEI. The CDR3 extends over 15 amino acids. V was pared by 4 bases and J by 1 base, with 11 bases between. The CDR3 sequence is CASSAVTSSNQPQHF. CDR3 bases: TGTGCCAGCAGTGCGGTCACCTCAAGCAATCAGCCCCAGCATTTT.

In this sample, this clonotype turned up a few times. The V and J genes are TRBV20-1 and TRBJ2-5, with a weak D call TRBD2 (5 bases). There are 14 residues in the CDR3. With 6 bases removed from V and 5 bases from J, the gap between germline ends came to 19 bases. CDR1 and CDR2 (germline): DFQATT, SNEGSKA (reference sequence). As DNA, the CDR3 is TGCAGTGCCCGTGAGCCCCGGGAAGGGGAGACCCAGTACTTC. It is translated as CSAREPREGETQYF.

This clonotype has more than one count but fewer than ten. The chain joins TRBV19 to TRBJ2-1, with unresolved D. Looked up from germline, CDR1 is LNHDA and CDR2 is SQIVND (reference sequence). The length of the CDR3 is 12 residues. Trimming left V 4 bases short and J 11 bases short, with 12 bases between. CDR3 DNA: TGTGCCAGTAGTAAAAGTATGGACCAGCAGTTCTTC. Translation: CASSKSMDQQFF.

This clonotype was counted only a few times. The chain joins TRBV28 to TRBJ2-1, with D uncertain. Germline values: CDR1 MDHEN, CDR2 SYDVKM. The CDR3 contains 15 residues. V dropped 5 bases and J dropped 2 bases, with 13 bases sitting between them. For the CDR3, the DNA is TGTGCCAGCAGTCCTATCTATGGCGCCTACAATGAGCAGTTCTTC. This sequence encodes CASSPIYGAYNEQFF.

This clonotype was seen more than once but under ten times. The chain recombines TRBV10-3 with TRBJ1-5, with D uncertain. The CDR3 runs to 13 residues. Germline V gene data show CDR1 as ENHRY and CDR2 as SYGVKD. Between the trimmed V and J ends, which lost 6 bases and 0 bases, there was a span of 6 bases. The DNA of the CDR3 is TGTGCCATCAGGGACGATAGCAATCAGCCCCAGCATTTT. It encodes CAIRDDSNQPQHF.

This clonotype has a handful of counts. The chain is built from TRBV19 and TRBJ2-2, with no clear D. V was clipped by 2 bases and J by 3 bases, with 10 bases between them. This CDR3 is built from 15 residues. The germline gives CDR1 LNHDA, CDR2 SQIVND (reference sequence). This CDR3 is CASSIRRADTGELFF. CDR3 DNA sequence: TGTGCCAGTAGTATAAGAAGGGCTGACACCGGGGAGCTGTTTTTT.

This clonotype was counted at least ten times. The chain couples TRBV24-1 to TRBJ2-1; D unresolved. The V gene's germline CDR1 is KGHDR and CDR2 SFDVKD. This CDR3 region has 10 residues. As DNA, the CDR3 is TGTGGACCAAGGGTCGATGAGCAGTTCTTC. It yields the protein CGPRVDEQFF.

This clonotype occurred a few times. The rearrangement joins TRBV11-2 to TRBJ1-5; the D is unclear. From germline, CDR1 is SGHAT and CDR2 FQNNGV. CDR3 length: 15 residues. Trimming left V 0 bases short and J 3 bases short, with 9 bases between. CDR3 amino acids: CASSLDLGFNQPQHF. CDR3 bases: TGTGCCAGCAGCTTAGATTTGGGGTTCAATCAGCCCCAGCATTTT.

Regarding this clonotype: An end of the junction differs from the germline gene, which may be a read error. The V and J genes are TRBV19 and TRBJ2-1; TRBD2 agrees at 9 bases. The germline V gene encodes CDR1 LNHDA and CDR2 SQIVND (reference sequence). The CDR3 length is 15 residues. The DNA for the CDR3 is TGTGCCAGTAGCATAGCGGGAGACCCCTACAATGAGCAGTTCTTC. Protein: CASSIAGDPYNEQFF.

V usage is TRBV29-1 and J usage is TRBJ2-1; maybe TRBD2 (6 bases). Germline CDR1 is SQVTM and CDR2 is ANQGSEA. Trimming left V 7 bases short and J 2 bases short, with 15 bases between. The length of the CDR3 is 14 residues. The CDR3, as DNA: TGCAGCGGCGGGGCTGCAGGGACCTACAATGAGCAGTTCTTC. The encoded protein is CSGGAAGTYNEQFF.

The chain carries TRBV2 and TRBJ1-5, with unresolved D. CDR3 size: 14 residues. Germline V lookup: CDR1 SNHLY, CDR2 FYNNEI. The ends were cut back, 3 bases at V and 6 bases at J, with 12 bases in the middle. Here the CDR3 reads CASSEEGSGQPQHF. As DNA, the CDR3 is TGTGCCAGCAGTGAGGAAGGGTCGGGTCAGCCCCAGCATTTT.

This clonotype was picked up many times. The chain recombines TRBV12-3 or TRBV12-4 with TRBJ2-4, with D perhaps TRBD1 (6 bases). V dropped 4 bases and J dropped 8 bases, with 9 bases sitting between them. The CDR3 loop spans 12 amino acids. The DNA of the CDR3 is TGTGCCAGCAGTTCCGACAGGCACATTCAGTACTTC. The encoded protein is CASSSDRHIQYF.

The sample holds a few counts of this clonotype. The chain joins TRBV6-2 or TRBV6-3 to TRBJ2-7; D is undetermined. Germline V gene lookup returns CDR1 MNHEY and CDR2 SVGEGT. The CDR3 covers 13 residues. V was cut by 8 bases and J by 0 bases, with 11 bases left in between. The DNA for the CDR3 is TGTGCCAGCGGGTTGGGGTTCTCCTACGAGCAGTACTTC. Amino acid sequence: CASGLGFSYEQYF.

V and J are TRBV12-3 or TRBV12-4 and TRBJ2-3; TRBD1 is a possible D gene (5 bases). The CDR3 spans 13 residues. V was pared by 7 bases and J by 4 bases, with 12 bases between. The CDR3 DNA is TGTGCCAGCACCCAGGGCTTATCAGATACGCAGTATTTT. This gives the protein CASTQGLSDTQYF.

This clonotype was counted only a few times. The chain has TRBV6-1 and TRBJ1-4; D uncertain. The CDR3 runs to 15 residues. Trimming stripped 0 bases from V and 5 bases from J, with 10 bases between. Germline-derived CDR1 and CDR2 are MNHNS and SASEGT. This chain's CDR3 is CASSEANGYNEKLFF. As DNA, the CDR3 is TGTGCCAGCAGTGAAGCGAACGGGTACAATGAAAAACTGTTTTTT.

This clonotype was detected many times. V gene TRBV10-3 combines with J gene TRBJ1-1; no reliable D call. Germline CDR1 and CDR2: ENHRY and SYGVKD. V dropped 6 bases and J dropped 1 base, with 6 bases sitting between them. The CDR3 runs 12 residues. CDR3 in DNA: TGTGCCATCAGGGGTTGGAACACTGAAGCTTTCTTT. Translated: CAIRGWNTEAFF.

The chain is built from TRBV7-9 and TRBJ2-2, with a weak D call TRBD1 (5 bases). Germline V gives CDR1 SEHNR, CDR2 FQNEAQ (reference sequence). This CDR3 comprises 14 residues. Trimming left V 6 bases short and J 5 bases short, with 13 bases between. The CDR3 protein is CASRSGMRTGELFF. The CDR3 region has the DNA TGTGCCAGCAGGTCAGGGATGCGAACCGGGGAGCTGTTTTTT.

This clonotype was seen repeatedly, ten times or more. The chain uses TRBV5-1 and TRBJ1-1; no firm D call. CDR1 and CDR2 (germline): SGHRS, YFSETQ. The ends were cut back, 6 bases at V and 3 bases at J, with 15 bases in the middle. The CDR3 extends over 14 amino acids. This CDR3 reads CASTTDGVDTEAFF. CDR3 in DNA: TGCGCCAGCACCACCGACGGGGTTGACACTGAAGCTTTCTTT.

This clonotype was seen a few times. The genes are TRBV29-1 and TRBJ1-2; D is ambiguous. Germline CDR1 reads SQVTM; CDR2 reads ANQGSEA. This CDR3 contains 14 residues. With 1 base removed from V and 4 bases from J, the gap between germline ends came to 13 bases. The CDR3 DNA reads TGCAGCGTTGAAGTGGCAGATAACCCCTATGGCTACACCTTC. Its translation is CSVEVADNPYGYTF.

This clonotype was counted only a few times. The chain is built from TRBV7-2 and TRBJ2-3; D assignment may be TRBD1 or TRBD2 (5 bases each). Trimming took 5 bases from V and 4 from J, leaving 16 bases between them. The CDR3 contains 15 residues. Germline V gene data show CDR1 as SGHTA and CDR2 as FQGNSA. CDR3 sequence reads: CASSPPVGDADTQYF. Written as DNA, the CDR3 is TGTGCCAGCAGCCCTCCGGTGGGGGATGCAGATACGCAGTATTTT. Supplemented by reference TRBV7-2 and TRBJ2-3, the full variable domain reads GAGVSQSPSNKVTEKGKDVELRCDPISGHTALYWYRQSLGQGLEFLIYFQGNSAPDKSGLPSDRFSAERTGGSVSTLTIQRTQQEDSAVYLCASSPPVGDADTQYFGPGTRLTVL.

This clonotype has just a few counts. CDR3 coding DNA: TGCGCCAGCAGCCGTGGACTAGCGGGAGTTCCCTACAATGAGCAGTTCTTC. Residues: CASSRGLAGVPYNEQFF. The chain uses TRBV4-1 and TRBJ2-1, with TRBD2 matching 13 bases. This CDR3 comprises 17 residues. Germline V gene sequence: CDR1 MGHRA, CDR2 YSYEKL. V lost 4 bases and J lost 2; bases outside the gene matches: 5.

This clonotype turned up a few times. The CDR3: CASSEGGEAYEQYF. The CDR3 bases are TGTGCCAGCAGTGAGGGTGGGGAAGCCTACGAGCAGTACTTC. The V and J genes are TRBV2 and TRBJ2-7; D is unclear. The CDR3 has 14 amino acids. Looked up from germline, CDR1 is SNHLY and CDR2 is FYNNEI. V was clipped by 3 bases and J by 2 bases, with 11 bases between them.

In its sample, this clonotype was seen a few times. This chain joins TRBV10-3 and TRBJ2-5, with 10 bases matching TRBD2. This CDR3 has 14 amino acids. V gave up 7 bases and J gave up 3 bases; unmatched junction bases: 5. The germline CDR1 and CDR2 sequences are ENHRY and SYGVKD. Here the CDR3 reads CAITSSGGEETQYF. The CDR3 nucleotides are TGTGCCATCACCTCAAGCGGGGGGGAAGAGACCCAGTACTTC.